This T cell receptor (beta chain) derives from a study of vaccination effects on CD4 cells after COVID-19. After expansion with viral peptide pools in the ViraFEST assay, antigen-specific CD4+ T cells were sequenced. Following 10 days of culture, CD4+ T cells were isolated. Infection dated between March and December 2020, before the Alpha, Beta and Delta variants reached the United States. It was two doses of either the BNT162b2 or mRNA-1273 vaccine that participants received. In the case of this clone: The antigen remains undetermined.

The CDR3 has 12 amino acids. V was cut by 4 bases and J by 4 bases, with 7 bases left in between. Germline V gene data show CDR1 as SGHTA and CDR2 as FQGNSA. Clones were read by immunoSEQ multiplex PCR, and TCRdb kept only the in-frame ones, dropping some. The sample carries 11,000 to 15,000 clones, around 78% recorded once. This TCR came from a human donor who had a prior SARS-CoV-2 infection. The rearrangement uses TRBV7-2 and TRBJ2-5; D is unresolved. Sequencing was performed on CD4+ T cells from PBMCs cultured with HCoV-NL63 spike peptides, taken after COVID-19 vaccination. This chain's CDR3 is CASSSGPETQYF. DNA of the CDR3: TGTGCCAGCAGCTCCGGGCCAGAGACCCAGTACTTC.